Given below is one T cell receptor (beta chain) in context. The data were obtained in a study of blood T cell repertoires in COVID-19. Study-level background: PBMCs, B-cell-depleted T cells, or T cells were the source of the cDNA or gDNA that made up the material.

The CDR3 contains 14 residues. The trim removed 0 bases at V and 7 bases at J, leaving 4 bases unmatched. Germline CDR1 SGHTA, CDR2 FQGTGA. In the study's own analysis: Estimates of nucleated cell counts were drawn from the amplification of reference gene primers. Generated by immunoSEQ multiplex PCR, the TCRdb table keeps only in-frame clones and is missing some. V and J calls and clone size are as listed in that table; D and trimming were resolved from the DNA. The sample includes roughly 250,000 clones, roughly 91% of them seen just once. The chain uses TRBV7-3 and TRBJ1-1; 8 positions agree with TRBD1. The sample taken for sequencing was peripheral blood. The TCR comes from a woman in her thirties or forties who had recovered from COVID-19. This CDR3 reads CASSLTGDRIEAFF. CDR3 nucleotide sequence: TGTGCCAGCAGCTTAACCGGGGACAGGATTGAAGCTTTCTTT. Full variable domain (rest looked up from reference TRBV7-3 and TRBJ1-1): GAGVSQTPSNKVTEKGKYVELRCDPISGHTALYWYRQSLGQGPEFLIYFQGTGAADDSGLPNDRFFAVRPEGSVSTLKIQRTERGDSAVYLCASSLTGDRIEAFFGQGTRLTVV.